Below are 10 T cell receptor beta chains sequenced from a single sample in a study of regulatory T cells in long-lasting Graves disease. Time point indicated: persistent/refractory GD, antithyroid drugs over 5 years with positive TRAb. PBMC-extracted RNA yielded the TCR library. Building the TCR beta libraries relied on iRepertoire HTBI primers, and CDR3 regions underwent Arm-PCR. In TCRdb, the multiplex PCR reads were re-called with MiXCR into one record per CDR3 protein. In the table there are 350,000 to 450,000 distinct CDR3 sequences, roughly 21% of which are singletons. Specimen: peripheral blood mononuclear cells (PBMCs), collected when the disease was refractory, from a patient treated with antithyroid drugs. The receptors were sampled from a female donor with Graves disease.

This clonotype was detected many times. The rearrangement links TRBV2 to TRBJ2-3, with 7 bases lining up with TRBD2. The germline V gene encodes CDR1 SNHLY and CDR2 FYNNEI. Germline trimming cut 7 bases from V and 4 bases from J; bases unmatched to any gene: 8. CDR3 size: 14 residues. The CDR3 region has the DNA TGTGCCAGCACCCTAGCGGCCTCTCCAGATACGCAGTATTTT. Amino acids: CASTLAASPDTQYF.

This clonotype was detected a few times. V is TRBV9 and J is TRBJ2-2, with 10 bases identical to TRBD1. The germline CDR1 and CDR2 sequences are SGDLS and YYNGEE. This CDR3 is built from 13 residues. With V trimmed by 3 bases and J by 10 bases, 3 bases remained unmatched. The DNA of the CDR3 is TGTGCCAGCAGCGCGGACAGGGGGACGGAGCTGTTTTTT. Amino acid sequence: CASSADRGTELFF.

This chain uses TRBV20-1 with TRBJ1-6, with D perhaps TRBD1 (5 bases). The CDR3 is 15 residues long. Germline assignment: CDR1 DFQATT and CDR2 SNEGSKA (reference sequence). Deletions cut 5 bases from V and 0 bases from J, with 11 bases between. The CDR3 DNA reads as TGCAGTGCTGTTGGGGACGGCTCCTATAATTCACCCCTCCACTTT. As protein: CSAVGDGSYNSPLHF.

This clonotype was observed a few times. The V call is TRBV20-1, the J call TRBJ2-5; 8 bases are shared with TRBD1. CDR3 length: 12 residues. The trim removed 6 bases at V and 2 bases at J, leaving 2 bases unmatched. Germline V gene sequence: CDR1 DFQATT, CDR2 SNEGSKA (reference sequence). This CDR3 reads CSARGLQETQYF. The CDR3 bases are TGCAGTGCCAGGGGGCTACAAGAGACCCAGTACTTC.

The V gene is TRBV9, the J gene TRBJ1-6; perhaps TRBD1 as D (5 bases). Trimming removed 4 bases at V and 16 bases at J, with 21 bases between. The CDR3 sequence is 14 residues long. Germline CDR1 SGDLS, CDR2 YYNGEE. The CDR3 DNA is TGTGCCAGCAGCTCAGGAGTCGGGGGGATTAAACTCCACTTT. Protein sequence: CASSSGVGGIKLHF.

This clonotype was seen ten or more times. CDR3: CSARDPGYGYTF. CDR3 bases: TGCAGTGCTAGAGATCCCGGCTATGGCTACACCTTC. V gene TRBV20-1 combines with J gene TRBJ1-2; D is uncertain. Trimming pared 0 bases from V and 4 bases from J, leaving 6 bases between. This CDR3 region has 12 residues. The germline CDR1 and CDR2 sequences are DFQATT and SNEGSKA (reference sequence).

A single count supports this clonotype. This chain uses TRBV7-3 with TRBJ2-1, with D possibly being TRBD2 (6 bases). CDR1 SGHTA and CDR2 FQGTGA come from the germline V gene. Trimming took 5 bases from V and 4 from J, leaving 15 bases between them. CDR3 length: 15 amino acids. The CDR3 here is CASSASGEEYNEQFF. CDR3 nucleotide sequence: TGTGCCAGCAGCGCCTCGGGAGAGGAATACAATGAGCAGTTCTTC.

The chain joins TRBV18 to TRBJ1-5, with D tentatively TRBD1 (6 bases). Trimming removed 2 bases at V and 5 bases at J, with 10 bases between. CDR3 length equals 14 residues. Germline CDR1 and CDR2: KGHSH and LQKENI. CDR3 DNA sequence: TGTGCCAGCTCACCAAGGGACACCGATCAGCCCCAGCATTTT. It specifies CASSPRDTDQPQHF.

This clonotype occurred many times. The chain employs TRBV28 and TRBJ2-7; 8 bases agree with TRBD2. The V segment lost 6 bases and the J segment 2 bases; nucleotides outside the gene matches: 9. The germline CDR1 and CDR2 sequences are MDHEN and SYDVKM. The CDR3 loop spans 15 amino acids. The chain's CDR3 is CASSLRLAGTYEQYF. The CDR3 coding sequence is TGTGCCAGCAGCTTGAGGCTAGCGGGTACCTACGAGCAGTACTTC.

V and J are TRBV20-1 and TRBJ2-5; TRBD1 might be the D (6 bases). CDR3 length: 15 amino acids. Per germline, CDR1 DFQATT and CDR2 SNEGSKA (reference sequence). The V end was cut by 6 bases, the J end by 2 bases, with 19 bases between. CDR3 sequence reads: CSANGTPERQETQYF. Written as DNA, the CDR3 is TGCAGTGCCAACGGGACACCGGAAAGGCAAGAGACCCAGTACTTC.